These 21 T cell receptor beta chains share one sample of origin, sequenced in a study of identical twins. TCRdb re-called the 5' RACE reads through MiXCR, storing one row per CDR3 protein. This sample has about 280,000 distinct CDR3 sequences; 8% to 9% occur once, and the top ten carry around 2.1%. The same specimen was also included in a second study, on yellow fever vaccine responses in identical twins.

Input material: memory (CD45RO+) T cells sorted from blood. These receptors all come from a woman younger than 30 in good health.

The rearrangement links TRBV12-3 or TRBV12-4 to TRBJ1-2, with D uncertain. Trimming cost V 3 bases and J 3 bases, with 8 bases left between them. The CDR3 spans 13 residues. Here the CDR3 DNA reads TGTGCCAGCAGTTTTGGCTGGGACTATGGCTACACCTTC. Its translation: CASSFGWDYGYTF.

Many counts were recorded for this clonotype. V and J are TRBV2 and TRBJ2-7; a possible D gene is TRBD1 (6 bases). CDR3 length equals 14 residues. Germline assignment: CDR1 SNHLY and CDR2 FYNNEI. The germline V and J ends were trimmed by 3 bases and 2 bases, with 11 bases remaining between them. The CDR3 spells CASSDQGFAYEQYV. The CDR3 coding sequence is TGTGCCAGCAGTGACCAGGGGTTTGCCTACGAGCAGTACGTC.

In its sample, this clonotype was seen a few times. The chain joins TRBV9 to TRBJ1-6; perhaps TRBD1 as D (5 bases). The V gene's germline CDR1 is SGDLS and CDR2 YYNGEE. The CDR3 covers 15 residues. Deletions cut 4 bases from V and 7 bases from J, with 15 bases between. The CDR3 loop is CASSTQGRGNSPLHF. CDR3 coding DNA: TGTGCCAGCAGCACCCAGGGAAGAGGAAATTCACCCCTCCACTTT. Together with reference TRBV9 and TRBJ1-6, the CDR3 gives the full variable domain: DSGVTQTPKHLITATGQRVTLRCSPRSGDLSVYWYQQSLDQGLQFLIQYYNGEERAKGNILERFSAQQFPDLHSELNLSSLELGDSALYFCASSTQGRGNSPLHFGNGTRLTVT.

This clonotype occurred a few times. The CDR3 region is CASNRAGVNEQFF. DNA of the CDR3: TGTGCCAGCAACCGGGCAGGGGTCAATGAGCAGTTCTTC. This sequence joins TRBV6-1 and TRBJ2-1; TRBD1 is a possible D gene (6 bases). CDR3 length: 13 amino acids. Deletions cut 7 bases from V and 6 bases from J, with 13 bases between. Germline-derived CDR1 and CDR2 are MNHNS and SASEGT.

This chain links TRBV2 with TRBJ1-1, with 7 nucleotides matching TRBD1. The germline CDR1 and CDR2 sequences are SNHLY and FYNNEI. The length of the CDR3 is 16 residues. V shed 3 bases and J 1 base; nucleotides not matched to a gene: 8. The CDR3 DNA sequence: TGTGCCAGCAGTGACCCCATAGGACAGGCGAACACTGAAGCTTTCTTT. Protein product: CASSDPIGQANTEAFF.

This clonotype was counted between two and nine times. V usage is TRBV4-1 and J usage is TRBJ1-2, with D maybe TRBD1 (6 bases). Germline CDR1 and CDR2: MGHRA and YSYEKL. The ends were cut back, 4 bases at V and 2 bases at J, with 11 bases in the middle. The CDR3 is 14 amino acids. For the CDR3, the DNA is TGCGCCAGCAGCCTAGGACAGATCAACTATGGCTACACCTTC. Translating it yields CASSLGQINYGYTF.

A few counts support this clonotype. The chain combines TRBV20-1 with TRBJ2-2, with no clear D. This CDR3 has 15 residues. CDR1 and CDR2 from the germline V gene are DFQATT and SNEGSKA (reference sequence). V lost 2 bases and J lost 3, with 13 bases in between. The CDR3 loop is CSARRPYTDTGELFF. The CDR3 coding sequence is TGCAGTGCTAGAAGGCCCTACACGGACACCGGGGAGCTGTTTTTT.

The chain is built from TRBV7-6 and TRBJ2-5; D remains unclear. The CDR3 length is 14 residues. V was cut by 4 bases and J by 2 bases, with 11 bases left in between. Per germline, CDR1 SGHVS and CDR2 FNYEAQ. Here the CDR3 DNA reads TGTGCCAGCAGCTCCGAGTGGGTACAAGAGACCCAGTACTTC. The encoded protein is CASSSEWVQETQYF.

This clonotype was seen at least ten times. The chain links TRBV25-1 to TRBJ2-5; tentative D call: TRBD2 (6 bases). The germline V gene encodes CDR1 MGHDK and CDR2 SYGVNS. The CDR3 loop spans 12 amino acids. Trimming stripped 4 bases from V and 5 bases from J, with 8 bases between. The CDR3 here is CASSGGGETQYF. CDR3 DNA sequence: TGTGCCAGCAGTGGTGGGGGGGAGACCCAGTACTTC.

This chain uses TRBV5-1 with TRBJ2-7; TRBD1 matches 7 bases. The CDR3 covers 15 residues. The germline V gene encodes CDR1 SGHRS and CDR2 YFSETQ. V gave up 0 bases and J gave up 2 bases; unmatched junction bases: 5. Here the CDR3 DNA reads TGCGCCAGCAGCTTGGGGCGACAGGGCCCCTACGAGCAGTACTTC. It yields the protein CASSLGRQGPYEQYF.

Only a few counts were recorded for this clonotype. The chain couples TRBV2 to TRBJ2-7; TRBD2 is a possible D gene (6 bases). Trimming took 4 bases from V and 2 from J, leaving 12 bases between them. The germline gives CDR1 SNHLY, CDR2 FYNNEI. This CDR3 spans 14 amino acids. The CDR3 loop reads CASSAHGGPYEQYV. The CDR3 region has the DNA TGTGCCAGCAGTGCCCACGGGGGACCCTACGAGCAGTACGTC.

This clonotype came up many times. The V call is TRBV12-3 or TRBV12-4, the J call TRBJ1-1; the D is unclear. V was clipped by 1 base and J by 5 bases, with 8 bases between them. CDR3 length: 13 residues. The DNA for the CDR3 is TGTGCCAGCAGTTTAGGGTTCGGGACTGAAGCTTTCTTT. It specifies CASSLGFGTEAFF.

This clonotype was recorded at least ten times. The rearrangement joins TRBV9 to TRBJ2-7, with a weak D call TRBD2 (6 bases). The CDR3 runs 15 residues. CDR1 and CDR2 from the germline V gene are SGDLS and YYNGEE. V lost 0 bases and J 4 bases, leaving 14 bases between the germline ends. The DNA for the CDR3 is TGTGCCAGCAGCGTAGAGGTTGGGGGGTTGTACGAGCAGTACTTC. Its translation: CASSVEVGGLYEQYF.

This chain uses TRBV6-1 with TRBJ1-1; D is unclear. Germline V gene sequence: CDR1 MNHNS, CDR2 SASEGT. Trimming stripped 8 bases from V and 1 base from J, with 11 bases between. The CDR3 totals 13 residues. CDR3 DNA sequence: TGTGCCAGCGGTCCCAGGACGAACACTGAAGCTTTCTTT. This sequence encodes CASGPRTNTEAFF.

V usage is TRBV6-1 and J usage is TRBJ2-5; possible D gene TRBD2, 5 bases. Germline CDR1 and CDR2: MNHNS and SASEGT. Trimming removed 8 bases from V and 5 bases from J, with 12 bases in between. The CDR3 is made up of 12 amino acids. The CDR3 DNA sequence: TGTGCCAGCGAGGGCATTAAGGAGACCCAGTACTTC. Translating gives CASEGIKETQYF.

This clonotype was observed a few times. CDR3 in DNA: TGTGCCAGCAGTGAGAATCCAGGGCCGAGGGGAGATGGGACGCAGTATTTT. Amino acids: CASSENPGPRGDGTQYF. The V call is TRBV25-1, the J call TRBJ2-3; TRBD1 or TRBD2 may be the D gene (5 bases each). This CDR3 has 17 amino acids. Looked up from germline, CDR1 is MGHDK and CDR2 is SYGVNS. Trimming pared 3 bases from V and 9 bases from J, leaving 25 bases between.

The V gene is TRBV19, the J gene TRBJ2-7; 7 bases fit TRBD1. J was trimmed by 6 bases and V by 6 bases; bases with no gene match: 5. CDR1 and CDR2 from the germline V gene are LNHDA and SQIVND (reference sequence). CDR3 length: 12 amino acids. CDR3: CASRNRGGEQYV. CDR3 bases: TGTGCCAGTAGGAACAGGGGTGGCGAGCAGTACGTC.

This clonotype was detected only a few times. The chain employs TRBV6-6 and TRBJ2-5; TRBD1 matches at 7 bases. Germline V gives CDR1 MNHNY, CDR2 SVGAGI (reference sequence). The CDR3 is 14 residues long. The V gene end was trimmed by 2 bases and the J gene end by 3 bases; junction bases not matched to a gene: 3. The CDR3 DNA sequence: TGTGCCAGCAGTTACCCAACAGGGGAAGAGACCCAGTACTTC. It encodes CASSYPTGEETQYF.

This clonotype has at least ten counts. The rearrangement uses TRBV6-2 or TRBV6-3 and TRBJ2-5, with 9 bases identical to TRBD2. Germline values: CDR1 MNHEY, CDR2 SVGEGT. CDR3 length equals 14 residues. V trimming: 5 bases; J trimming: 3 bases; junction bases outside the gene matches: 4. This chain's CDR3 is CASSQTSGKETQYF. The DNA of the CDR3 is TGTGCCAGCAGTCAGACTAGCGGAAAAGAGACCCAGTACTTC.

This clonotype was counted many times. The genes are TRBV5-1 and TRBJ1-1, with 8 bases fitting TRBD1. CDR1 is SGHRS and CDR2 is YFSETQ in the germline V gene. With V trimmed by 6 bases and J by 2 bases, 9 bases remained unmatched. The CDR3 is 15 residues long. Here the CDR3 reads CASTRQGTENTEAFF. The CDR3 DNA reads as TGCGCCAGCACGAGACAGGGGACAGAAAACACTGAAGCTTTCTTT.

This clonotype was observed a handful of times. The chain employs TRBV5-1 and TRBJ2-2; TRBD1 aligns across 9 bases. Germline loops: CDR1 SGHRS, CDR2 YFSETQ. Unmatched junction bases numbered 7, after V lost 1 base and J lost 3 bases. The CDR3 is made up of 17 amino acids. Written as DNA, the CDR3 is TGCGCCAGCAGCTTGCTAGGACAGGGGAACTACACCGGGGAGCTGTTTTTT. Its protein is CASSLLGQGNYTGELFF.